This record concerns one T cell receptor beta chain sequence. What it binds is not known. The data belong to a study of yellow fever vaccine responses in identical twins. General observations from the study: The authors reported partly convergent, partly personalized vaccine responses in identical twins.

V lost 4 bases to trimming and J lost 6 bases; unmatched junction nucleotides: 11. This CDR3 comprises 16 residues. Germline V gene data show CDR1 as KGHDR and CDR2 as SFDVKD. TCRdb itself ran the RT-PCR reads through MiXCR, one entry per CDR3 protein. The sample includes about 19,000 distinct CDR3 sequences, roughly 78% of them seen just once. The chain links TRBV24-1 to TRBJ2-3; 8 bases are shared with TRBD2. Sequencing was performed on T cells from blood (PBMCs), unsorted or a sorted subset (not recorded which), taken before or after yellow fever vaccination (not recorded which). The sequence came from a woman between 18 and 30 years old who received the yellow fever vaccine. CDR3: CATSDAKEAGVDTQYF. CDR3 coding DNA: TGTGCCACCAGTGACGCAAAAGAAGCGGGAGTCGATACGCAGTATTTT.